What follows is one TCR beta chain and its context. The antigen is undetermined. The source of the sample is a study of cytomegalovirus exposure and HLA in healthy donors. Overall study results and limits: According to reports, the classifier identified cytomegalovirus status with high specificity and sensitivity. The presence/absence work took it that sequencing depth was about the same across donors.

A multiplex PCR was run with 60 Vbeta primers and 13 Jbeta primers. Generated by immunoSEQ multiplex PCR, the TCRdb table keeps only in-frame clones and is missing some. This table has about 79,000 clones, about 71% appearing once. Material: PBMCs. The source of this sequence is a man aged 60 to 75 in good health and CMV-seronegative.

The CDR3 protein is CASSEGRYTEAFF. CDR3 in DNA: TGTGCCAGCAGTGAGGGGAGGTACACTGAAGCTTTCTTT. V gene TRBV6-4 combines with J gene TRBJ1-1, with D uncertain. The CDR3 is made up of 13 amino acids. Between the trimmed V and J ends, which lost 3 bases and 3 bases, there was a span of 8 bases. CDR1 and CDR2 from the germline V gene are MRHNA and SNTAGT.